Presented here are 21 T cell receptor beta chains from one specimen sequenced in a study of graft-versus-host responses after intestinal transplantation. Using immunoSEQ multiplex PCR, the repertoire was profiled, and TCRdb retains in-frame clones only, with some absent. In the table there are about 97,000 clones, 75% to 95% of which are singletons. This specimen consisted of PBMCs, obtained about 460 days after intestinal transplant. These receptor sequences come from a human patient who received an intestinal transplant, so some T cells may come from the graft donor.

The rearrangement joins TRBV10-3 to TRBJ1-1; D not resolved. V lost 10 bases, J lost 6 bases, and 18 bases lay in between. Germline CDR1 and CDR2: ENHRY and SYGVKD. This CDR3 region has 13 residues. As DNA, the CDR3 is TGTGCCAATTCTCCGGGTTTTAATGCTGAAGCTTTCTTT. Translation: CANSPGFNAEAFF.

V gene TRBV6-6 combines with J gene TRBJ1-5; a weak D match, TRBD1 (6 bases). Germline V gene lookup returns CDR1 MNHNY and CDR2 SVGAGI (reference sequence). The CDR3 is 13 residues long. V dropped 7 bases and J dropped 3 bases, with 10 bases sitting between them. The CDR3 protein is CASKRTDNQPQHF. The CDR3 DNA is TGTGCCAGCAAAAGGACAGACAATCAGCCCCAGCATTTT.

V usage is TRBV10-3 and J usage is TRBJ1-5; D perhaps matches TRBD1 (5 bases). Germline V lookup: CDR1 ENHRY, CDR2 SYGVKD. V gave up 3 bases and J gave up 7 bases, with 19 bases separating them. This CDR3 spans 16 amino acids. The CDR3 is CAISEGSGRGLQPQHF. As DNA, the CDR3 is TGTGCCATCAGTGAAGGGAGCGGGAGGGGTTTGCAGCCCCAGCATTTT.

The chain employs TRBV6-6 and TRBJ1-2; 8 positions match TRBD1. With V trimmed by 2 bases and J by 4 bases, 9 bases remained unmatched. The CDR3 has 16 residues. Germline V CDR1 and CDR2: MNHNY, SVGAGI (reference sequence). The CDR3 is CASSYGGQGPAYGYTF. For the CDR3, the DNA is TGTGCCAGCAGTTACGGAGGACAGGGTCCAGCCTATGGCTACACCTTC.

The V and J genes are TRBV10-3 and TRBJ2-3; D possibly corresponds to TRBD2 (6 bases). V dropped 0 bases and J dropped 2 bases, with 12 bases sitting between them. CDR1 is ENHRY, CDR2 SYGVKD, per germline. The CDR3 is 16 amino acids. The CDR3 sequence is CAISESLAPPTDTQYF. The DNA for the CDR3 is TGTGCCATCAGTGAGTCTCTAGCGCCTCCCACAGATACGCAGTATTTT.

The rearrangement joins TRBV11-2 to TRBJ2-7; perhaps TRBD2 as D (6 bases). V lost 4 bases, J lost 3 bases, and 16 bases lay in between. The length of the CDR3 is 15 residues. Germline loops: CDR1 SGHAT, CDR2 FQNNGV. DNA of the CDR3: TGTGCCAGCAGCTCCGTGGAGGGCCACCTCTACGAGCAGTACTTC. This encodes CASSSVEGHLYEQYF.

This clone was picked up one time. V usage is TRBV7-9 and J usage is TRBJ1-4, with 7 bases that match TRBD1. CDR3 length: 15 amino acids. The junction had 5 bases not matched to a gene; V was cut back by 5 bases and J by 2 bases. Germline V CDR1 and CDR2: SEHNR, FQNEAQ (reference sequence). This CDR3 is CASSRDRATNEKLFF. CDR3 in DNA: TGTGCCAGCAGCCGAGACAGGGCCACTAATGAAAAACTGTTTTTT.

This clone appeared once. V usage is TRBV7-9 and J usage is TRBJ2-1; D is perhaps TRBD1 (5 bases). Germline CDR1 is SEHNR and CDR2 is FQNEAQ (reference sequence). The CDR3 is 14 amino acids. The germline V and J ends were trimmed by 1 base and 5 bases, with 9 bases remaining between them. CDR3 sequence reads: CASSLGFRDNEQFF. CDR3 sequence (DNA): TGTGCCAGCAGCTTAGGGTTCAGGGACAATGAGCAGTTCTTC.

The table lists this clone with a count of one. V and J are TRBV6-1 and TRBJ2-3; a weak D match, TRBD1 (5 bases). Germline CDR1 is MNHNS and CDR2 is SASEGT. The CDR3 is 14 amino acids. Trimming stripped 1 base from V and 4 bases from J, with 9 bases between. CDR3: CASSEGQGSDTQYF. In DNA form, the CDR3 reads TGTGCCAGCAGTGAAGGGCAGGGATCAGATACGCAGTATTTT.

The V gene is TRBV5-1, the J gene TRBJ2-5; D is undetermined. Trimming shortened V by 0 bases and J by 2 bases, and 8 bases separated the two germline ends. This CDR3 spans 14 amino acids. Germline V gives CDR1 SGHRS, CDR2 YFSETQ. This CDR3 is CASSLVLTQETQYF. As DNA, the CDR3 is TGCGCCAGCAGCTTGGTACTAACGCAAGAGACCCAGTACTTC.

Points on this clone: An end of the junction does not agree with germline; a read error may underlie this. This rearrangement joins TRBV7-7 to TRBJ2-2; weak D call: TRBD2 (5 bases). CDR1 is SSHAT and CDR2 is FNYEAQ in the germline V gene (reference sequence). This CDR3 has 13 amino acids. The CDR3 reads CASSSGFTGELFF. The CDR3 nucleotides read TGTGCTAGCAGCTCGGGATTTACCGGGGAGCTGTTTTTT.

The gene calls are TRBV4-2 and TRBJ2-3; 9 bases line up with TRBD2. The V gene's germline CDR1 is LGHNA and CDR2 YNFKEQ. V trimming: 1 base; J trimming: 4 bases; junction bases outside the gene matches: 9. This CDR3 spans 17 amino acids. The CDR3 DNA reads TGTGCCAGCAGCCAAGTACGGAGCGGGGGGATCCCAGATACGCAGTATTTT. Protein: CASSQVRSGGIPDTQYF.

The chain uses TRBV4-2 and TRBJ2-1; 8 bases are a match to TRBD2. With V trimmed by 4 bases and J by 7 bases, 6 bases remained unmatched. CDR1 LGHNA and CDR2 YNFKEQ come from the germline V gene. The CDR3 is 14 amino acids. The CDR3 loop reads CASSRGGPRNEQFF. In nucleotides, the CDR3 is TGTGCCAGCAGCCGCGGGGGGCCGAGGAATGAGCAGTTCTTC.

This clone was found once. The V call is TRBV25-1, the J call TRBJ2-3, with 9 bases matching TRBD2. V gave up 6 bases and J gave up 3 bases; unmatched junction bases: 7. The CDR3 length is 15 residues. Germline V CDR1 and CDR2: MGHDK, SYGVNS. The CDR3 is CASSDSGGNTDTQYF. The CDR3 DNA reads TGTGCCAGCAGCGATAGCGGGGGTAATACAGATACGCAGTATTTT. Drawing the rest from reference TRBV25-1 and TRBJ2-3, the complete variable domain is EADIYQTPRYLVIGTGKKITLECSQTMGHDKMYWYQQDPGMELHLIHYSYGVNSTEKGDLSSESTVSRIRTEHFPLTLESARPSHTSQYLCASSDSGGNTDTQYFGPGTRLTVL.

This clone has only a few counts. The chain carries TRBV5-6 and TRBJ1-6; D unclear. Trimming took off 4 bases at V and 2 bases at J, with 7 bases between the two ends. The CDR3 runs 14 residues. Germline V gene lookup returns CDR1 SGHDT and CDR2 YYEEEE. The CDR3 DNA is TGTGCCAGCAGCCAGGATGCCTATAATTCACCCCTCCACTTT. This codes for CASSQDAYNSPLHF. Complete variable domain (other parts from reference TRBV5-6 and TRBJ1-6): DAGVTQSPTHLIKTRGQQVTLRCSPKSGHDTVSWYQQALGQGPQFIFQYYEEEERQRGNFPDRFSGHQFPNYSSELNVNALLLGDSALYLCASSQDAYNSPLHFGNGTRLTVT.

The chain employs TRBV29-1 and TRBJ1-2, with 11 bases that match TRBD1. J gave up 0 bases and V 6 bases, and 3 bases lay outside the gene matches. Germline CDR1 is SQVTM and CDR2 is ANQGSEA. This CDR3 has 14 amino acids. The CDR3: CSVGQGGPNYGYTF. The CDR3 DNA is TGCAGCGTGGGACAGGGGGGACCTAACTATGGCTACACCTTC. The variable domain in full, completed from reference TRBV29-1 and TRBJ1-2, reads SAVISQKPSRDICQRGTSLTIQCQVDSQVTMMFWYRQQPGQSLTLIATANQGSEATYESGFVIDKFPISRPNLTFSTLTVSNMSPEDSSIYLCSVGQGGPNYGYTFGSGTRLTVV.

The rearrangement links TRBV18 to TRBJ1-4, with D tentatively TRBD1 (6 bases). The CDR3 extends over 16 amino acids. Trimming took off 4 bases at V and 0 bases at J, with 12 bases between the two ends. CDR1 is KGHSH, CDR2 LQKENI, per germline. The CDR3 DNA reads TGTGCCAGCTCACGCCGGGACACCGCAACTAATGAAAAACTGTTTTTT. Its protein product is CASSRRDTATNEKLFF.

This CDR3 reads CASSYGHSNTGELFF. The CDR3 nucleotides read TGTGCCAGCAGTTACGGCCACTCGAACACCGGGGAGCTGTTTTTT. This chain links TRBV6-5 with TRBJ2-2; D uncertain. The germline CDR1 and CDR2 sequences are MNHEY and SVGAGI. The CDR3 is made up of 15 amino acids. Trimming took off 2 bases at V and 0 bases at J, with 7 bases between the two ends.

The genes are TRBV18 and TRBJ2-7; 10 nucleotides line up with TRBD1. This CDR3 contains 16 residues. CDR1 and CDR2 (germline): KGHSH, LQKENI. J gave up 3 bases and V 6 bases, and 11 bases lay outside the gene matches. The CDR3 sequence is CASSPTDRGGVYEQYF. CDR3 coding DNA: TGTGCCAGCTCCCCAACGGACAGGGGGGGGGTCTACGAGCAGTACTTC.

The V call is TRBV5-5, the J call TRBJ1-2; possible D gene TRBD1, 5 bases. This CDR3 contains 15 residues. V was clipped by 0 bases and J by 2 bases, with 11 bases between them. Germline V CDR1 and CDR2: SGHKS, YYEKEE (reference sequence). This CDR3 is CASSLDMGGNYGYTF. CDR3 coding DNA: TGTGCCAGCAGCTTGGATATGGGGGGAAACTATGGCTACACCTTC.

A few counts support this clone. The chain uses TRBV4-1 and TRBJ2-7; D uncertain. The CDR3 is made up of 13 amino acids. Trimming shortened V by 0 bases and J by 8 bases, and 11 bases separated the two germline ends. Germline-derived CDR1 and CDR2 are MGHRA and YSYEKL. CDR3 protein: CASSQDSTMKQYF. Written as DNA, the CDR3 is TGCGCCAGCAGCCAAGATTCGACCATGAAGCAGTACTTC.